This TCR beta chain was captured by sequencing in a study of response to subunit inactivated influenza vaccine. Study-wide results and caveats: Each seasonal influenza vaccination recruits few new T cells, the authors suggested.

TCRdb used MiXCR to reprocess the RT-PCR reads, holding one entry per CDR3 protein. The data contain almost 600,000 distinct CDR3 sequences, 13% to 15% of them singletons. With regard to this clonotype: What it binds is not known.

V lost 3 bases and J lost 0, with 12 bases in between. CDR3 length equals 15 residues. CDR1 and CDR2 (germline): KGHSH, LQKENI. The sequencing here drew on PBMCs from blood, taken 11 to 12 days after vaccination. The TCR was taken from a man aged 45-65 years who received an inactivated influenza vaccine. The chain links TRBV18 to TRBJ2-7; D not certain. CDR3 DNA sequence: TGTGCCAGCTCACCCAGAACATCGAGCTCCTACGAGCAGTACTTC. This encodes CASSPRTSSSYEQYF. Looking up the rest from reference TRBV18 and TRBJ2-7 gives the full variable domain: NAGVMQNPRHLVRRRGQEARLRCSPMKGHSHVYWYRQLPEEGLKFMVYLQKENIIDESGMPKERFSAEFPKEGPSILRIQQVVRGDSAAYFCASSPRTSSSYEQYFGPGTRLTVT.